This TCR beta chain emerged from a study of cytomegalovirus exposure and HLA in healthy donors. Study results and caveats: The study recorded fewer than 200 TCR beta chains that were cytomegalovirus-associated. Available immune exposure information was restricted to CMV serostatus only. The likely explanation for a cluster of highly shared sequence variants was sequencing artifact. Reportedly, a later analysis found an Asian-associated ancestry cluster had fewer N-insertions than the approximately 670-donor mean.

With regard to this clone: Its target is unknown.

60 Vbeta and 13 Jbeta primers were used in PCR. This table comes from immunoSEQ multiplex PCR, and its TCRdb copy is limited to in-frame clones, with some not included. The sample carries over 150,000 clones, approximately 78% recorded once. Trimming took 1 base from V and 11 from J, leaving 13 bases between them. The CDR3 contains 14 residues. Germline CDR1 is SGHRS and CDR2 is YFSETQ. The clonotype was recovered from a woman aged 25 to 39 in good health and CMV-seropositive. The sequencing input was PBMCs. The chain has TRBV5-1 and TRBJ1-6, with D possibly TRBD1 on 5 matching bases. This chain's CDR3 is CASSLPAGNTPLHF. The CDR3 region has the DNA TGCGCCAGCAGCTTGCCGGCAGGGAATACACCCCTCCACTTT.